The 28 T cell receptor beta chains below come from one sample, sequenced in a study of blood T cell repertoires in COVID-19. Assay: immunoSEQ multiplex PCR; the TCRdb copy retains only in-frame clones and omits some. The sample records some 110,000 clones, about nine tenths being singletons. Sequenced sample: peripheral blood. All receptors derive from an older man who had recovered from COVID-19.

This clone showed up just once. V is TRBV11-2 and J is TRBJ2-4; 10 bases align to TRBD1. This CDR3 contains 17 residues. Trimming cost V 4 bases and J 7 bases; bases outside gene matches: 13. CDR1 and CDR2 from the germline V gene are SGHAT and FQNNGV. This CDR3 is CASSYSSGTGEGNIQYF. CDR3 nucleotide sequence: TGTGCCAGCAGCTATTCTTCCGGGACAGGGGAGGGGAACATTCAGTACTTC. Using reference TRBV11-2 and TRBJ2-4 for the parts outside the CDR3, the full variable domain is EAGVAQSPRYKIIEKRQSVAFWCNPISGHATLYWYQQILGQGPKLLIQFQNNGVVDDSQLPKDRFSAERLKGVDSTLKIQPAKLEDSAVYLCASSYSSGTGEGNIQYFGAGTRLSVL.

The chain links TRBV27 to TRBJ1-2; D possibly corresponds to TRBD1 (5 bases). The V gene lost 5 bases and the J gene lost 4 bases, with 11 bases spanning the gap. The CDR3 is 13 amino acids. Germline CDR1 reads MNHEY; CDR2 reads SMNVEV (reference sequence). Written as DNA, the CDR3 is TGTGCCAGCAGTCCCAGGGTTTTCTATGGCTACACCTTC. The encoded protein is CASSPRVFYGYTF.

The rearrangement links TRBV7-2 to TRBJ1-1; D is perhaps TRBD1 (5 bases). The CDR3 has 13 amino acids. The germline V gene has CDR1 SGHTA and CDR2 FQGNSA. V lost 3 bases, J lost 6 bases, and 11 bases lay in between. The CDR3 DNA sequence: TGTGCCAGCAGCTTGGCCAGGGCTCCTGAAGCTTTCTTT. It is translated as CASSLARAPEAFF.

The chain links TRBV6-5 to TRBJ2-2, with 8 nucleotides matching TRBD1. Germline assignment: CDR1 MNHEY and CDR2 SVGAGI. The CDR3 totals 14 residues. The J segment lost 7 bases and the V segment lost 0 bases, leaving 1 base of the junction unmatched. CDR3 amino acids: CASSYSRGLGELFF. CDR3 bases: TGTGCCAGCAGTTACTCCAGGGGGCTCGGGGAGCTGTTTTTT.

This clone was seen a single time. The V gene is TRBV28, the J gene TRBJ2-7; 13 nucleotides match TRBD2. The CDR3 runs 15 residues. Germline V gives CDR1 MDHEN, CDR2 SYDVKM. V shed 7 bases, J shed 5 bases, and the junction held 8 bases outside the gene matches. CDR3: CASNTRTSGRDEQYF. CDR3 bases: TGTGCCAGCAATACTAGGACTAGCGGGAGAGACGAGCAGTACTTC.

The V gene is TRBV28, the J gene TRBJ2-5; TRBD1 matches 7 bases. The germline CDR1 and CDR2 sequences are MDHEN and SYDVKM. V was clipped by 5 bases and J by 2 bases; unmatched bases: 11. This CDR3 has 16 amino acids. The CDR3 DNA reads as TGTGCCAGCAGTGTTGGGACAGCCTCGGGGCAAGAGACCCAGTACTTC. Protein sequence: CASSVGTASGQETQYF.

The V and J genes are TRBV10-2 and TRBJ2-1; possible D gene TRBD2, 5 bases. The V gene lost 3 bases and the J gene lost 9 bases, with 12 bases spanning the gap. Germline V gives CDR1 WSHSY, CDR2 SAAADI. The CDR3 loop spans 13 amino acids. The CDR3 DNA reads as TGCGCCAGCAGTGAAACGCGAGAGGGTGAGCAGTTCTTC. Amino acid sequence: CASSETREGEQFF.

The chain recombines TRBV2 with TRBJ1-5; 9 bases are a match to TRBD1. The CDR3 contains 15 residues. The germline gives CDR1 SNHLY, CDR2 FYNNEI. With 6 bases clipped from V and 1 base from J, the junction kept 4 bases outside the gene matches. In DNA, the CDR3 is TGTGCCAGCAGAACAGGGGGCGCCAGCAATCAGCCCCAGCATTTT. The encoded protein is CASRTGGASNQPQHF. The variable domain in full, with the rest retrieved from reference TRBV2 and TRBJ1-5, is EPEVTQTPSHQVTQMGQEVILRCVPISNHLYFYWYRQILGQKVEFLVSFYNNEISEKSEIFDDQFSVERPDGSNFTLKIRSTKLEDSAMYFCASRTGGASNQPQHFGDGTRLSIL.

V and J are TRBV5-1 and TRBJ1-2; D not certain. The CDR3 runs to 14 residues. Germline-derived CDR1 and CDR2 are SGHRS and YFSETQ. The germline V and J ends were trimmed by 0 bases and 3 bases, with 9 bases remaining between them. This chain's CDR3 is CASSLAAADYGYTF. CDR3 DNA sequence: TGCGCCAGCAGCTTGGCCGCGGCGGACTATGGCTACACCTTC.

This chain joins TRBV7-8 and TRBJ1-3; tentatively, D is TRBD1 (6 bases). This CDR3 region has 19 residues. CDR1 and CDR2 (germline): SGHVS, FQNEAQ. V was pared by 7 bases and J by 2 bases, with 27 bases between. CDR3 DNA sequence: TGTGCCAGCATCGATCACATGGGGGAACTTCCAGGGGCTGGAAACACCATATATTTT. It specifies CASIDHMGELPGAGNTIYF.

The V gene is TRBV28, the J gene TRBJ2-3; 12 positions match TRBD2. The CDR3 spans 16 residues. J lost 2 bases, V lost 5 bases, and 5 bases had no gene match. Per germline, CDR1 MDHEN and CDR2 SYDVKM. The CDR3 here is CASSAGLAGFTDTQYF. As DNA, the CDR3 is TGTGCCAGCAGTGCCGGACTAGCGGGGTTCACAGATACGCAGTATTTT.

V gene TRBV27 combines with J gene TRBJ1-5; 7 nucleotides align to TRBD1. Germline CDR1 reads MNHEY; CDR2 reads SMNVEV (reference sequence). Losses at the gene ends were 5 bases for V and 0 bases for J; bases not matched to a gene: 10. CDR3 size: 17 residues. As DNA, the CDR3 is TGTGCCAGCAGTCCTCGGGACAGCTTCTATAGCAATCAGCCCCAGCATTTT. This gives the protein CASSPRDSFYSNQPQHF.

The rearrangement uses TRBV19 and TRBJ2-4, with D possibly matching TRBD2 (6 bases). V lost 2 bases and J lost 1, with 6 bases in between. The CDR3 spans 14 residues. CDR1 is LNHDA, CDR2 SQIVND, per germline (reference sequence). CDR3 DNA sequence: TGTGCCAGTAGTATACGGGGGGCCAAAAACATTCAGTACTTC. It specifies CASSIRGAKNIQYF.

The V call is TRBV7-8, the J call TRBJ1-2, with D maybe TRBD1 (5 bases). The length of the CDR3 is 13 residues. Trimming left V 0 bases short and J 7 bases short, with 9 bases between. The germline V gene has CDR1 SGHVS and CDR2 FQNEAQ. In nucleotides, the CDR3 is TGTGCCAGCAGCTTAGCGGGCAGGGCTGGCTACACCTTC. This translates into CASSLAGRAGYTF.

This chain uses TRBV19 with TRBJ2-7; the D gene is possibly TRBD1 (5 bases). Germline CDR1 reads LNHDA; CDR2 reads SQIVND (reference sequence). CDR3 size: 13 residues. Trimming removed 7 bases from V and 2 bases from J, with 12 bases in between. The CDR3: CASIGGATYEQYF. The CDR3 region has the DNA TGTGCCAGTATAGGTGGGGCAACCTACGAGCAGTACTTC.

V usage is TRBV4-3 and J usage is TRBJ2-4; D gene ambiguous. V lost 0 bases, J lost 11 bases, and 8 bases lay in between. Germline values: CDR1 LGHNA, CDR2 YSLEER. The CDR3 has 12 residues. DNA of the CDR3: TGCGCCAGCAGCCAAGATCGGGTCCTTCAGTACTTC. This encodes CASSQDRVLQYF.

The gene calls are TRBV7-3 and TRBJ2-3, with 13 bases that match TRBD2. The CDR3 is 18 residues long. With V trimmed by 0 bases and J by 2 bases, 5 bases remained unmatched. Germline lookup yields CDR1 SGHTA and CDR2 FQGTGA. As DNA, the CDR3 is TGTGCCAGCAGCTTAACGGGACTAGCGGGACTCCCCACAGATACGCAGTATTTT. Its protein is CASSLTGLAGLPTDTQYF.

V usage is TRBV5-1 and J usage is TRBJ2-6; weak D call: TRBD1 (6 bases). This CDR3 is 16 amino acids long. V lost 1 base and J 8 bases, leaving 16 bases between the germline ends. Germline loops: CDR1 SGHRS, CDR2 YFSETQ. CDR3 sequence reads: CASSLNTGSRPNVLTF. In DNA, the CDR3 is TGCGCCAGCAGCTTGAACACAGGGAGCAGGCCCAACGTCCTGACTTTC.

J is TRBJ1-6 and V is TRBV6-5, with 8 bases that match TRBD1. The trim removed 6 bases at V and 7 bases at J, leaving 2 bases unmatched. CDR1 and CDR2 (germline): MNHEY, SVGAGI. The CDR3 covers 13 residues. CDR3 sequence: CASRTGVNSPLHF. In DNA, the CDR3 is TGTGCCAGCAGGACAGGGGTAAATTCACCCCTCCACTTT.

V gene TRBV7-9 combines with J gene TRBJ2-2; the match to TRBD1 covers 8 bases. With V trimmed by 5 bases and J by 4 bases, 12 bases remained unmatched. This CDR3 comprises 17 residues. Germline-derived CDR1 and CDR2 are SEHNR and FQNEAQ (reference sequence). The CDR3 reads CASSHRDRFSGTGELFF. CDR3 DNA sequence: TGTGCCAGCAGCCACCGGGACAGGTTTTCGGGCACCGGGGAGCTGTTTTTT.

This chain joins TRBV6-5 and TRBJ1-3, with 10 positions matching TRBD1. Germline assignment: CDR1 MNHEY and CDR2 SVGAGI. CDR3 size: 16 residues. J gave up 4 bases and V 4 bases, and 7 bases lay outside the gene matches. The CDR3 bases are TGTGCCAGCAGTTCCTCGGACAGGGGGGGAGGAAACACCATATATTTT. Translated, it gives CASSSSDRGGGNTIYF.

V gene TRBV5-1 combines with J gene TRBJ1-2; D perhaps matches TRBD1 (5 bases). From germline, CDR1 is SGHRS and CDR2 YFSETQ. Trimming took off 4 bases at V and 5 bases at J, with 18 bases between the two ends. The CDR3 length is 15 residues. The CDR3 here is CASSPGGATGYGYTF. The CDR3 DNA follows: TGCGCCAGCAGCCCAGGAGGGGCAACCGGGTATGGCTACACCTTC.

The chain is built from TRBV2 and TRBJ1-4, with D perhaps matching TRBD1 (6 bases). This CDR3 is built from 13 residues. The ends were cut back, 6 bases at V and 4 bases at J, with 9 bases in the middle. Germline V CDR1 and CDR2: SNHLY, FYNNEI. The chain's CDR3 is CASRGQNNEKLFF. CDR3 DNA: TGTGCCAGCAGAGGACAGAATAATGAAAAACTGTTTTTT. Complete variable domain (other parts from reference TRBV2 and TRBJ1-4): EPEVTQTPSHQVTQMGQEVILRCVPISNHLYFYWYRQILGQKVEFLVSFYNNEISEKSEIFDDQFSVERPDGSNFTLKIRSTKLEDSAMYFCASRGQNNEKLFFGSGTQLSVL.

The rearrangement links TRBV30 to TRBJ1-1, with a possible D match to TRBD1 (5 bases). The CDR3 is 13 residues long. The germline V and J ends were trimmed by 2 bases and 6 bases, with 13 bases remaining between them. Germline CDR1 GTSNPN, CDR2 SVGIG (reference sequence). CDR3 bases: TGTGCCTGGAGTTTAGGGTGGGGGGCTGAAGCTTTCTTT. Its protein is CAWSLGWGAEAFF.

J is TRBJ2-5 and V is TRBV2, with 11 bases aligning to TRBD2. The junction had 14 bases not matched to a gene; V was cut back by 3 bases and J by 5 bases. CDR1 is SNHLY, CDR2 FYNNEI, per germline. The CDR3 consists of 18 residues. In nucleotides, the CDR3 is TGTGCCAGCAGTGATGCCCCACTAGCGGGGGATATTACGGAGACCCAGTACTTC. This encodes CASSDAPLAGDITETQYF.

V usage is TRBV28 and J usage is TRBJ1-3, with 7 bases fitting TRBD1. This CDR3 has 16 residues. Trimming cost V 5 bases and J 4 bases; bases outside gene matches: 11. The germline gives CDR1 MDHEN, CDR2 SYDVKM. The CDR3 protein is CASSAPGGIDGNTIYF. As DNA, the CDR3 is TGTGCCAGCAGTGCTCCAGGGGGGATCGACGGAAACACCATATATTTT.

In DNA, the CDR3 is TGTGCCAGCAGCCTCCCGGAGGGCTATGGCTACACCTTC. Protein sequence: CASSLPEGYGYTF. V gene TRBV5-6 combines with J gene TRBJ1-2; D ambiguous. CDR3 length: 13 amino acids. Trimming shortened V by 4 bases and J by 4 bases, and 11 bases separated the two germline ends. CDR1 is SGHDT, CDR2 YYEEEE, per germline. The whole variable domain, remainder taken from reference TRBV5-6 and TRBJ1-2, is DAGVTQSPTHLIKTRGQQVTLRCSPKSGHDTVSWYQQALGQGPQFIFQYYEEEERQRGNFPDRFSGHQFPNYSSELNVNALLLGDSALYLCASSLPEGYGYTFGSGTRLTVV.

This clone was picked up a small number of times. The genes are TRBV3-1 (or the pseudogene TRBV3-2) and TRBJ2-1; 10 bases fit TRBD1. CDR1 is LGHDT and CDR2 is YNNKEL in the germline V gene (reference sequence). V was pared by 3 bases and J by 6 bases, with 5 bases of the junction left unmatched. CDR3 length: 15 amino acids. CDR3 DNA: TGTGCCAGCAGCCACTGGGACAGGGGACCCAATGAGCAGTTCTTC. This gives the protein CASSHWDRGPNEQFF.